This passage covers 30 T cell receptor beta chains from one sample sequenced in a study of blood T cell repertoires in COVID-19. Libraries were prepared by immunoSEQ multiplex PCR; TCRdb keeps only in-frame clonotypes and omits some of them. The table includes about 400,000 clones, roughly 89% detected once. Sequencing input: PBMCs or T cells enriched from blood (not recorded which). The source of these receptors is a woman aged 45-60 years who had recovered from COVID-19.

The V and J genes are TRBV28 and TRBJ1-1; 9 bases agree with TRBD1. The CDR3 is 15 residues long. V lost 5 bases to trimming and J lost 6 bases; unmatched junction nucleotides: 10. Germline lookup yields CDR1 MDHEN and CDR2 SYDVKM. The CDR3 DNA sequence: TGTGCCAGCAGTCCCGCCCGACAGGGGGTCCCTGAAGCTTTCTTT. Amino acids: CASSPARQGVPEAFF.

This chain links TRBV9 with TRBJ1-1; D is undetermined. Trimming removed 2 bases from V and 5 bases from J, with 13 bases in between. This CDR3 spans 14 amino acids. Germline CDR1 reads SGDLS; CDR2 reads YYNGEE. DNA of the CDR3: TGTGCCAGCAGCGTCGGCCCAGCGGGGACTGAAGCTTTCTTT. This encodes CASSVGPAGTEAFF.

This chain connects TRBV11-3 to TRBJ2-7; 8 nucleotides match TRBD2. V was clipped by 5 bases and J by 6 bases; unmatched bases: 3. The germline gives CDR1 SGHNT, CDR2 YENEEA. There are 12 residues in the CDR3. CDR3 nucleotides: TGTGCCAGCAGCGGACGGGGGGGCGAGCAGTACTTC. Protein product: CASSGRGGEQYF.

V is TRBV6-5 and J is TRBJ1-2; D is ambiguous. The germline gives CDR1 MNHEY, CDR2 SVGAGI. CDR3 length: 12 residues. V lost 6 bases, J lost 4 bases, and 9 bases lay in between. The CDR3 loop is CASSLAGYGYTF. The CDR3 coding sequence is TGTGCCAGCAGCCTCGCCGGCTATGGCTACACCTTC.

For the CDR3, the DNA is TGTGCCAGCACTCAGACCCGGGGGGCTGAAGCTTTCTTT. Protein sequence: CASTQTRGAEAFF. This chain uses TRBV6-5 with TRBJ1-1, with TRBD1 as a possible D gene (5 bases). There are 13 residues in the CDR3. The V and J ends lost 7 bases and 6 bases respectively, with 15 bases between them. Germline V gene data show CDR1 as MNHEY and CDR2 as SVGAGI.

Only one count was recorded for this clone. This rearrangement joins TRBV9 to TRBJ1-1; D call uncertain. The germline V and J ends were trimmed by 5 bases and 4 bases, with 12 bases remaining between them. CDR1 is SGDLS and CDR2 is YYNGEE in the germline V gene. CDR3 length: 13 residues. CDR3 sequence reads: CASRRDDGTEAFF. CDR3 sequence (DNA): TGTGCCAGCAGGCGGGATGATGGCACTGAAGCTTTCTTT.

V is TRBV19 and J is TRBJ1-2, with 7 bases identical to TRBD1. Germline CDR1 reads LNHDA; CDR2 reads SQIVND (reference sequence). V lost 5 bases to trimming and J lost 8 bases; unmatched junction nucleotides: 17. This CDR3 comprises 16 residues. CDR3 residues: CASSLVGGQPFKGYTF. The CDR3, as DNA: TGTGCCAGTAGTTTGGTAGGGGGACAGCCTTTCAAGGGCTACACCTTC.

The chain uses TRBV10-3 and TRBJ1-3; D unresolved. Trimming removed 8 bases from V and 0 bases from J, with 5 bases in between. The CDR3 sequence is 12 residues long. Looked up from germline, CDR1 is ENHRY and CDR2 is SYGVKD. The CDR3 is CAIGNSGNTIYF. The CDR3 bases are TGTGCCATCGGCAACTCTGGAAACACCATATATTTT.

The chain couples TRBV9 to TRBJ1-2; D gene ambiguous. V dropped 3 bases and J dropped 4 bases, with 13 bases sitting between them. There are 14 residues in the CDR3. Germline-derived CDR1 and CDR2 are SGDLS and YYNGEE. The DNA of the CDR3 is TGTGCCAGCAGCGCCGGAGGTGGAAGCTATGGCTACACCTTC. Protein sequence: CASSAGGGSYGYTF.

This clone was picked up one time. The V gene is TRBV5-6, the J gene TRBJ2-5; a possible D gene is TRBD2 (6 bases). Trimming stripped 5 bases from V and 1 base from J, with 18 bases between. The CDR3 contains 16 residues. The V gene's germline CDR1 is SGHDT and CDR2 YYEEEE. The CDR3, as DNA: TGTGCCAGCAGTCGGACGGGAGAAAGTTTCCAAGAGACCCAGTACTTC. Its protein is CASSRTGESFQETQYF.

V usage is TRBV11-2 and J usage is TRBJ2-1, with 9 bases matching TRBD1. The ends lost 4 bases at V and 6 bases at J; junction bases unmatched: 7. From germline, CDR1 is SGHAT and CDR2 FQNNGV. This CDR3 is 15 amino acids long. The CDR3 region is CASSYDRGIRNEQFF. The CDR3 nucleotides read TGTGCCAGCAGCTACGACAGGGGGATACGCAATGAGCAGTTCTTC.

This clone has only a few counts. V is TRBV7-2 and J is TRBJ2-1, with D possibly TRBD1 on 6 matching bases. The CDR3 contains 15 residues. V lost 2 bases and J 3 bases, leaving 11 bases between the germline ends. Germline values: CDR1 SGHTA, CDR2 FQGNSA. The chain's CDR3 is CASSLQSRGYNEQFF. The DNA of the CDR3 is TGTGCCAGCAGCTTACAGTCCAGGGGCTACAATGAGCAGTTCTTC.

This chain's CDR3 is CASSIRQGGNQPQHF. In DNA, the CDR3 is TGTGCCAGCAGTATCCGACAGGGAGGTAATCAGCCCCAGCATTTT. V gene TRBV2 combines with J gene TRBJ1-5, with 7 bases fitting TRBD1. Germline lookup yields CDR1 SNHLY and CDR2 FYNNEI. The CDR3 is 15 amino acids. V was pared by 5 bases and J by 4 bases, with 8 bases of the junction left unmatched.

The V call is TRBV4-1, the J call TRBJ2-5; TRBD2 matches at 8 bases. With V trimmed by 0 bases and J by 5 bases, 5 bases remained unmatched. The CDR3 consists of 15 residues. Germline CDR1 MGHRA, CDR2 YSYEKL. Written as DNA, the CDR3 is TGCGCCAGCAGCCAAGATTTGGGGACTAGGGAGACCCAGTACTTC. It specifies CASSQDLGTRETQYF.

The CDR3 DNA reads as TGTGCCAGCAGCTTACGCAGGATGAACACTGAAGCTTTCTTT. This translates into CASSLRRMNTEAFF. This chain connects TRBV13 to TRBJ1-1; D is unclear. Trimming removed 2 bases at V and 0 bases at J, with 7 bases between. The CDR3 totals 14 residues. The germline V gene encodes CDR1 PRHDT and CDR2 FYEKMQ (reference sequence). The full variable domain, in which reference TRBV13 and TRBJ1-1 provide the parts outside the CDR3, is AAGVIQSPRHLIKEKRETATLKCYPIPRHDTVYWYQQGPGQDPQFLISFYEKMQSDKGSIPDRFSAQQFSDYHSELNMSSLELGDSALYFCASSLRRMNTEAFFGQGTRLTVV.

This clone was observed a handful of times. J is TRBJ2-7 and V is TRBV16, with D unresolved. The CDR3 totals 12 residues. Trimming removed 1 base at V and 4 bases at J, with 5 bases between. Per the germline V gene, CDR1 is KGHSY and CDR2 is FQNENV. This CDR3 is CASSQLRYEQYF. In nucleotides, the CDR3 is TGTGCCAGCAGCCAATTGCGGTACGAGCAGTACTTC.

The chain joins TRBV30 to TRBJ1-1; 9 nucleotides line up with TRBD1. V was pared by 3 bases and J by 4 bases, with 6 bases of the junction left unmatched. The CDR3 loop spans 14 amino acids. Germline loops: CDR1 GTSNPN, CDR2 SVGIG (reference sequence). The CDR3 DNA reads as TGTGCCTGGAGAGTGGGACAGGGAAGCACTGAAGCTTTCTTT. Translated: CAWRVGQGSTEAFF.

The count of this clone is one. V usage is TRBV9 and J usage is TRBJ2-5; TRBD2 matches at 7 bases. Trimming cost V 10 bases and J 4 bases; bases outside gene matches: 13. Looked up from germline, CDR1 is SGDLS and CDR2 is YYNGEE. The CDR3 is 14 amino acids. CDR3 protein: CAGKWVGGRETQYF. For the CDR3, the DNA is TGTGCCGGGAAATGGGTCGGGGGGAGAGAGACCCAGTACTTC.

The rearrangement links TRBV29-1 to TRBJ2-5; a possible D gene is TRBD1 (6 bases). The CDR3 extends over 14 amino acids. Trimming removed 6 bases at V and 5 bases at J, with 19 bases between. Per germline, CDR1 SQVTM and CDR2 ANQGSEA. The CDR3: CSVEKNTGLETQYF. For the CDR3, the DNA is TGCAGCGTCGAGAAAAATACAGGGTTGGAGACCCAGTACTTC.

The gene calls are TRBV11-2 and TRBJ1-2; D is ambiguous. The CDR3 extends over 13 amino acids. V was cut by 5 bases and J by 12 bases, with 19 bases left in between. In germline, CDR1 is SGHAT, CDR2 FQNNGV. Here the CDR3 DNA reads TGTGCCAGCAGCCCAATTAGAGGGCACCATCACACCTTC. It specifies CASSPIRGHHHTF.

This clone showed up just once. The chain has TRBV5-8 and TRBJ1-1, with TRBD1 matching over 8 bases. Germline V gene lookup returns CDR1 SGHTS and CDR2 YDEGEE. The CDR3 totals 15 residues. J lost 2 bases, V lost 4 bases, and 7 bases had no gene match. The CDR3 region has the DNA TGTGCCAGCAGCCAGGGGGACAGGACTAACACTGAAGCTTTCTTT. Protein: CASSQGDRTNTEAFF.

The CDR3 nucleotides are TGTGCCAGCAGCCTGAACAGGGAAAATTCACCCCTCCACTTT. Translating gives CASSLNRENSPLHF. The chain uses TRBV3-1 (or the pseudogene TRBV3-2) and TRBJ1-6; D might be TRBD1 (6 bases). Trimming took off 4 bases at V and 7 bases at J, with 11 bases between the two ends. CDR3 length: 14 residues. The germline V gene encodes CDR1 LGHDT and CDR2 YNNKEL (reference sequence).

J is TRBJ2-5 and V is TRBV2; 13 bases match TRBD2. The V and J ends lost 5 bases and 0 bases, in that order; junction bases with no gene match: 15. Germline V gene lookup returns CDR1 SNHLY and CDR2 FYNNEI. The CDR3 is 20 amino acids. CDR3 residues: CASSPTPRLAGGLYQETQYF. CDR3 DNA: TGTGCCAGCAGTCCGACCCCGAGACTAGCGGGGGGACTGTACCAAGAGACCCAGTACTTC.

V is TRBV28 and J is TRBJ2-7, with D tentatively TRBD2 (6 bases). The CDR3 totals 14 residues. V was pared by 5 bases and J by 5 bases, with 16 bases between. Germline CDR1 is MDHEN and CDR2 is SYDVKM. The CDR3 here is CASSRHWGVDEQYF. CDR3 nucleotide sequence: TGTGCCAGCAGTAGGCATTGGGGGGTTGACGAGCAGTACTTC. The complete variable domain, with remaining parts taken from reference TRBV28 and TRBJ2-7, reads DVKVTQSSRYLVKRTGEKVFLECVQDMDHENMFWYRQDPGLGLRLIYFSYDVKMKEKGDIPEGYSVSREKKERFSLILESASTNQTSMYLCASSRHWGVDEQYFGPGTRLTVT.

The V gene is TRBV7-2, the J gene TRBJ2-3; 7 nucleotides match TRBD2. Trimming took 2 bases from V and 0 from J; bases not matched to a gene: 2. Germline assignment: CDR1 SGHTA and CDR2 FQGNSA. This CDR3 comprises 15 residues. Written as DNA, the CDR3 is TGTGCCAGCAGCTTACCTAGCGGTAGCACAGATACGCAGTATTTT. It yields the protein CASSLPSGSTDTQYF.

The V gene is TRBV28, the J gene TRBJ2-3, with D possibly matching TRBD2 (5 bases). The CDR3 sequence is 14 residues long. V was pared by 7 bases and J by 1 base, with 12 bases between. In germline, CDR1 is MDHEN, CDR2 SYDVKM. The chain's CDR3 is CASKERYRTDTQYF. In DNA form, the CDR3 reads TGTGCCAGCAAAGAGCGGTACCGCACAGATACGCAGTATTTT.

The gene calls are TRBV7-2 and TRBJ2-2, with TRBD2 matching over 11 bases. Germline trimming cut 5 bases from V and 6 bases from J; bases unmatched to any gene: 14. The CDR3 has 18 residues. Germline loops: CDR1 SGHTA, CDR2 FQGNSA. CDR3 coding DNA: TGTGCCAGCAGCGCATCGTTTCTACTAGCGGGGGCGGCCGGGGAGCTGTTTTTT. Protein: CASSASFLLAGAAGELFF.

The sample holds a few counts of this clone. This chain uses TRBV4-2 with TRBJ2-2, with D tentatively TRBD2 (6 bases). The length of the CDR3 is 15 residues. Germline assignment: CDR1 LGHNA and CDR2 YNFKEQ. V was clipped by 0 bases and J by 5 bases, with 10 bases between them. The CDR3 here is CASSQERGLTGELFF. CDR3 DNA: TGTGCCAGCAGCCAAGAGCGGGGTTTGACCGGGGAGCTGTTTTTT.

The rearrangement links TRBV6-2 or TRBV6-3 to TRBJ1-5, with TRBD1 as a possible D gene (6 bases). Germline V gene data show CDR1 as MNHEY and CDR2 as SVGEGT. Trimming removed 4 bases at V and 0 bases at J, with 10 bases between. This CDR3 comprises 15 residues. As DNA, the CDR3 is TGTGCCAGCAGTTCTTGGGGGCTTAGCAATCAGCCCCAGCATTTT. This translates into CASSSWGLSNQPQHF.

The chain joins TRBV3-1 (or the pseudogene TRBV3-2) to TRBJ2-1; 13 bases are a match to TRBD2. Per germline, CDR1 LGHDT and CDR2 YNNKEL (reference sequence). V dropped 6 bases and J dropped 4; count of bases not matched to a gene: 0. This CDR3 contains 14 residues. The CDR3 is CASRTSGGYNEQFF. CDR3 bases: TGTGCCAGCAGGACTAGCGGGGGGTACAATGAGCAGTTCTTC.